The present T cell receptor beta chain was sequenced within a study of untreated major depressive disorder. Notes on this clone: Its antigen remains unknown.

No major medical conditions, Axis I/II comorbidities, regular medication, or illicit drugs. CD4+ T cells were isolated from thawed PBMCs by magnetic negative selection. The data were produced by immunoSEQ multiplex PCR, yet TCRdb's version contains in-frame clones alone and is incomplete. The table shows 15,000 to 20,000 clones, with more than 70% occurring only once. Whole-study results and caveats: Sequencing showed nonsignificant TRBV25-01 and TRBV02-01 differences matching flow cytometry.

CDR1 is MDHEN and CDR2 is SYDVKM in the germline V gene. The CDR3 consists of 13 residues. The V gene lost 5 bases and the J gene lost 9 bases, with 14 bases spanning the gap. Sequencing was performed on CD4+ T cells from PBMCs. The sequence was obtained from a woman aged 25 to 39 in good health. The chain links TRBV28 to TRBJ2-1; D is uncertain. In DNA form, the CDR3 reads TGTGCCAGCAGTCCCCTCCGTAACATTGAGCAGTTCTTC. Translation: CASSPLRNIEQFF.